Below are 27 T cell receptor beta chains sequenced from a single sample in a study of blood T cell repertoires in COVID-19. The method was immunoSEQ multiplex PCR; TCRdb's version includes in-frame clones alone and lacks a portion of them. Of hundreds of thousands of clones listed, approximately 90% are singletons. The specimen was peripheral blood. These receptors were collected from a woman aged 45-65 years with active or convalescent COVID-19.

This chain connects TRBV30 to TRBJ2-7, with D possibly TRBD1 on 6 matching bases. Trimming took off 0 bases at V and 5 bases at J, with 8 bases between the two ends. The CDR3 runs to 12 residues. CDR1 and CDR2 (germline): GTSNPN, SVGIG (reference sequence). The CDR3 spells CAWSVRGNEQYF. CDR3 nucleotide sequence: TGTGCCTGGAGTGTAAGGGGGAACGAGCAGTACTTC.

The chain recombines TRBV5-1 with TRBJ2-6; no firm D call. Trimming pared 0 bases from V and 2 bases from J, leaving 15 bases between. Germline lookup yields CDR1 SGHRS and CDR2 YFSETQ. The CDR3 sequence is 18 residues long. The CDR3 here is CASSLVGAQIPGANVLTF. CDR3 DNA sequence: TGCGCCAGCAGCTTGGTAGGAGCGCAGATTCCTGGGGCCAACGTCCTGACTTTC.

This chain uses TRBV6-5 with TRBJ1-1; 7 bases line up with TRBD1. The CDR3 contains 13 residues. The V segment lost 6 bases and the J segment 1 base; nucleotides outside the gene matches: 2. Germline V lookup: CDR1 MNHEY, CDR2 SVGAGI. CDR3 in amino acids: CASRQGPNTEAFF. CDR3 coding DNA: TGTGCCAGCAGACAGGGGCCGAACACTGAAGCTTTCTTT.

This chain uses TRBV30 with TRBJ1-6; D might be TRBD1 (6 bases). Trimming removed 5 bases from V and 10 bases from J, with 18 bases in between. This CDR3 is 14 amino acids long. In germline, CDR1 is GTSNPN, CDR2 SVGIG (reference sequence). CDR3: CAWEGDKGLSPLHF. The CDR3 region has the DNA TGTGCCTGGGAGGGGGACAAGGGTTTGTCACCCCTCCACTTT.

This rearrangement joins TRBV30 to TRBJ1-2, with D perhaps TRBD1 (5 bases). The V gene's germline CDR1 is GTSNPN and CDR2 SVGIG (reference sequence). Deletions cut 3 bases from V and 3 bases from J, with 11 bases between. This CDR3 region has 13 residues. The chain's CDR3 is CAWRWIGDYGYTF. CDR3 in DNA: TGTGCCTGGAGGTGGATAGGGGACTATGGCTACACCTTC.

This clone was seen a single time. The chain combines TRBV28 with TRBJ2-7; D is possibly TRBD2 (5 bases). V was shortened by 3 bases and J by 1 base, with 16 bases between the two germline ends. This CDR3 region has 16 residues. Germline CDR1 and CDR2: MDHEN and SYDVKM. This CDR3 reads CASSFQGFTRSYEQYF. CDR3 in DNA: TGTGCCAGCAGTTTCCAAGGTTTTACTAGGTCCTACGAGCAGTACTTC.

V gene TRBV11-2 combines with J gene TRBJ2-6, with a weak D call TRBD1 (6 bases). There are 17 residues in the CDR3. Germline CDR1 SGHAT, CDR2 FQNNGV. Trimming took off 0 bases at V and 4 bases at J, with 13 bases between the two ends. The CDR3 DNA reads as TGTGCCAGCAGCTTAGATTTGAGGGGGTTAGGGGCCAACGTCCTGACTTTC. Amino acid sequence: CASSLDLRGLGANVLTF.

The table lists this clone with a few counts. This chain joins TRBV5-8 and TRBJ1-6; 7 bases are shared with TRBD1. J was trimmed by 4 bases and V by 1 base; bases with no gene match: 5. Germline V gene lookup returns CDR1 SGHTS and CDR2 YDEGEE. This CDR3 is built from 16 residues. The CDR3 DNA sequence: TGTGCCAGCAGCTTGTCTGGGACAGTGTATAATTCACCCCTCCACTTT. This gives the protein CASSLSGTVYNSPLHF.

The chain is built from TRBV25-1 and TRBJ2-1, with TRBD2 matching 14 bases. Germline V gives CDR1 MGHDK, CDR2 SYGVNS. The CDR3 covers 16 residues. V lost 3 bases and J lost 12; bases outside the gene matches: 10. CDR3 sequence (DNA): TGTGCCAGCAGTGAGTCCGGGACTAGCGGGAGTCAGGGGCAGTTCTTC. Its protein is CASSESGTSGSQGQFF.

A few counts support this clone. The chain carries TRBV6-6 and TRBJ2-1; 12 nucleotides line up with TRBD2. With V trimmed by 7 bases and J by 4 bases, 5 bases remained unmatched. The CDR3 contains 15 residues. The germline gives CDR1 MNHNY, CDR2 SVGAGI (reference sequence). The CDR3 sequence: CASTPLAGGYNEQFF. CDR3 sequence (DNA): TGTGCCAGCACCCCACTAGCGGGAGGATACAATGAGCAGTTCTTC.

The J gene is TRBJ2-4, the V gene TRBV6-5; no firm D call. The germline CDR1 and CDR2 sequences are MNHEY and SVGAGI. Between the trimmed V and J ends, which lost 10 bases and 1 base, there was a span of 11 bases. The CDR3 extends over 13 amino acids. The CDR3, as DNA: TGTGCCATCTCTGAGGCGGCCAAAAACATTCAGTACTTC. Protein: CAISEAAKNIQYF.

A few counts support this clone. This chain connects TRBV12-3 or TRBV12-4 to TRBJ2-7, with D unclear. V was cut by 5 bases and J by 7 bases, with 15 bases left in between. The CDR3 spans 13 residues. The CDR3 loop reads CASSMPPGREQYF. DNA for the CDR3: TGTGCCAGCAGTATGCCCCCGGGTAGGGAGCAGTACTTC.

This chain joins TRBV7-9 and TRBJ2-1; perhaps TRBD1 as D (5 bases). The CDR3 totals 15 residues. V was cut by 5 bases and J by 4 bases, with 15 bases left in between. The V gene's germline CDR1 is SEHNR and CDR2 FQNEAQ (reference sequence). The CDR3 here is CASSPTAGQYNEQFF. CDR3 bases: TGTGCCAGCAGCCCGACAGCCGGGCAATACAATGAGCAGTTCTTC.

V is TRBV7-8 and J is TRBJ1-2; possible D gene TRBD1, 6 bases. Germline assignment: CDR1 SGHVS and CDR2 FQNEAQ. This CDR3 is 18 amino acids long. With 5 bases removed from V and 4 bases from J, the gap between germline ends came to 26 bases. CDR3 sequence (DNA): TGTGCCAGCAGCCAGAGGGGGTATGGCGTGCTTCCTACCTATGGCTACACCTTC. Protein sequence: CASSQRGYGVLPTYGYTF.

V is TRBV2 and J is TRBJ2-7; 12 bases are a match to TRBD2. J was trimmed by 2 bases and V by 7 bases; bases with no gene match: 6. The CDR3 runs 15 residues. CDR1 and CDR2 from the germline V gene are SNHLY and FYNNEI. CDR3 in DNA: TGTGCCAGCAAGTCTCTAGCGGGAGGGCCCTACGAGCAGTACTTC. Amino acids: CASKSLAGGPYEQYF.

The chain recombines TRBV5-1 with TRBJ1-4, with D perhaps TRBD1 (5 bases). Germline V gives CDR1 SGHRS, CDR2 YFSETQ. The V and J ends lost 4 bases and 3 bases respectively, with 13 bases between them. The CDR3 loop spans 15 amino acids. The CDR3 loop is CASSLQGDPNEKLFF. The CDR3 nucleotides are TGCGCCAGCAGCCTACAAGGGGATCCTAATGAAAAACTGTTTTTT.

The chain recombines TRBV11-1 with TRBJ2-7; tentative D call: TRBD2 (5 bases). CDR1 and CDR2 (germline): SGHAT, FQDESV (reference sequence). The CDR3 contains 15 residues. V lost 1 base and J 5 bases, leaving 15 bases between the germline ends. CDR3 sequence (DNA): TGTGCCAGCAGCTTAGAATTGTGGGAGTCGCACGAGCAGTACTTC. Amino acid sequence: CASSLELWESHEQYF.

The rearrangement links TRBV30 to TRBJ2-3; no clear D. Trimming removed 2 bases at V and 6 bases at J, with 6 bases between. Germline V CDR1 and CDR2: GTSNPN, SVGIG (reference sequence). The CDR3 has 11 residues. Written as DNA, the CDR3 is TGTGCCTGGAGTCTATCCGATACGCAGTATTTT. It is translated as CAWSLSDTQYF.

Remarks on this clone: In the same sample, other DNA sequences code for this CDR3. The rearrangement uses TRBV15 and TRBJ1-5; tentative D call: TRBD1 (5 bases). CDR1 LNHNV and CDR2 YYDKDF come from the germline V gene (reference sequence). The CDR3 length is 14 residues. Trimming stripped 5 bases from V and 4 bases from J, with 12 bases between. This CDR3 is CATSGGKGNQPQHF. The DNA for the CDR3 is TGTGCCACCAGCGGGGGGAAGGGAAATCAGCCCCAGCATTTT.

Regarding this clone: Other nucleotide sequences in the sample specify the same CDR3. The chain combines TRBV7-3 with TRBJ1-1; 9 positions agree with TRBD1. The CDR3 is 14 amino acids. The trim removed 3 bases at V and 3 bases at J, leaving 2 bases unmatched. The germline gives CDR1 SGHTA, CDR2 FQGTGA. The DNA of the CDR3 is TGTGCCAGCAGCTTGACAGGGGGAGACACTGAAGCTTTCTTT. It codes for CASSLTGGDTEAFF.

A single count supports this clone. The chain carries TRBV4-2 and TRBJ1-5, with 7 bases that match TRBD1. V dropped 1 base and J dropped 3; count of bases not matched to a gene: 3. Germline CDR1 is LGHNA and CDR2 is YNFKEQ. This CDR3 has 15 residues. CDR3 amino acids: CASSQVQGNNQPQHF. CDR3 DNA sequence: TGTGCCAGCAGCCAAGTACAGGGGAACAATCAGCCCCAGCATTTT.

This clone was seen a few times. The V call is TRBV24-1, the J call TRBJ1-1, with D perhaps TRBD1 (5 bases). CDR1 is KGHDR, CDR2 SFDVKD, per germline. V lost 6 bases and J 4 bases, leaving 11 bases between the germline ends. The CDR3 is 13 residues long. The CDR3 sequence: CATSRGVSTEAFF. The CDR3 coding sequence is TGTGCCACCAGTAGGGGTGTCAGCACTGAAGCTTTCTTT.

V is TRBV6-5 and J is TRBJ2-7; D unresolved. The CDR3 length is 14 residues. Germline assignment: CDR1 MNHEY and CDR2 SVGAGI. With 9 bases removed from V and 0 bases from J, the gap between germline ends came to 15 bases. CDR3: CASRDGRSSYEQYF. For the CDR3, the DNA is TGTGCCAGTCGCGACGGCCGGAGCTCCTACGAGCAGTACTTC.

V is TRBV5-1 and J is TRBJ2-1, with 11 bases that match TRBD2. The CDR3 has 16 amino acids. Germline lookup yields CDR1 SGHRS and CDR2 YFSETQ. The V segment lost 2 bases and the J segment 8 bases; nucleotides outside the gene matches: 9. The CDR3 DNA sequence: TGCGCCAGCAGCTTACACATAGCGGGAGGGCCTGATGAGCAGTTCTTC. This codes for CASSLHIAGGPDEQFF.

DNA of the CDR3: TGTGCCAGCAGCCTTCGCGGACAGGTCGCTTTCTTT. Translated: CASSLRGQVAFF. The chain couples TRBV27 to TRBJ1-1, with TRBD1 matching over 7 bases. J gave up 11 bases and V 6 bases, and 9 bases lay outside the gene matches. Per germline, CDR1 MNHEY and CDR2 SMNVEV (reference sequence). This CDR3 spans 12 amino acids.

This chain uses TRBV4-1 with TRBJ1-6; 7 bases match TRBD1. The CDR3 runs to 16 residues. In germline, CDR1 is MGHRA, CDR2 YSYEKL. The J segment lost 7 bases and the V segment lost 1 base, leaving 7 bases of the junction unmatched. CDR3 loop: CASSQVRDSLNSPLHF. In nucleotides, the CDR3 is TGCGCCAGCAGCCAAGTAAGGGACAGCCTCAATTCACCCCTCCACTTT.

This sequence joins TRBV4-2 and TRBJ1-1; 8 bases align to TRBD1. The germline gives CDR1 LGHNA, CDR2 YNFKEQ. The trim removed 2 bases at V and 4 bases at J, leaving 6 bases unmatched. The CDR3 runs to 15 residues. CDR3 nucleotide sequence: TGTGCCAGCAGCCAAAACGACAGGGGACGCACTGAAGCTTTCTTT. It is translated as CASSQNDRGRTEAFF.